This T cell receptor beta chain was identified during a study of monozygotic twins with inflammatory bowel disease. Germline V gene data show CDR1 as SGHRS and CDR2 as YFSETQ. The CDR3 extends over 14 amino acids. TCRdb reprocessed the 5' RACE reads; each CDR3 protein has one entry and no DNA is given. The sample includes tens of thousands of distinct CDR3 sequences. The sample was blood. The sequence was collected from a human donor with ulcerative colitis or Crohn's disease, or a healthy co-twin of an affected twin (not recorded which). The chain joins TRBV5-1 to TRBJ2-3. The CDR3 loop is CASSSGPMTDTQYF.